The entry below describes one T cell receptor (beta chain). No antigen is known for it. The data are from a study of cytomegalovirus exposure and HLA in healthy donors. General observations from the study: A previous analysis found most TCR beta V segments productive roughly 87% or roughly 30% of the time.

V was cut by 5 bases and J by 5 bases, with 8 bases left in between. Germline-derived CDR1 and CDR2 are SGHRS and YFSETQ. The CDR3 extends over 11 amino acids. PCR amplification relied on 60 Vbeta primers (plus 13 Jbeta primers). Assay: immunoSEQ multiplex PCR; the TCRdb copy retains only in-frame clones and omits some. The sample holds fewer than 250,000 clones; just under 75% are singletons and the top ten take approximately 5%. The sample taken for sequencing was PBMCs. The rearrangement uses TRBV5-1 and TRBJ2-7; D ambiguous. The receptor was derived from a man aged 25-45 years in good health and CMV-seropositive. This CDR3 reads CASRLYHEQYF. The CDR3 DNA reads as TGCGCCAGCAGACTCTACCACGAGCAGTACTTC.